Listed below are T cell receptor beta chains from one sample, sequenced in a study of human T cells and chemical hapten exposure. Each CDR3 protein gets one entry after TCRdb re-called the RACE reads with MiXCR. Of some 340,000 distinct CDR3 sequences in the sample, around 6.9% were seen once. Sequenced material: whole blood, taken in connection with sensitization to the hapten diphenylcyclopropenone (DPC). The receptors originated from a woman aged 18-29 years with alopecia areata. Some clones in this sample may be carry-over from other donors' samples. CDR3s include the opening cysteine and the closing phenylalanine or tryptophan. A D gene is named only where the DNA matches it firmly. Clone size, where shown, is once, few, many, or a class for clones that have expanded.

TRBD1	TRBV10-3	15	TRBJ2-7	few	CAISVPGQSTYEQYF	TGTGCCATCAGTGTGCCGGGACAGTCAACCTACGAGCAGTACTTC
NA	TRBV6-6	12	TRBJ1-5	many	CASIDSNQPQHF	TGTGCCAGCATTGACAGTAATCAGCCCCAGCATTTT
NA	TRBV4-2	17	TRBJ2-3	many	CASSLSPGGAPHDTQYF	TGTGCCAGCAGCCTATCCCCTGGGGGGGCCCCACATGATACGCAGTATTTT
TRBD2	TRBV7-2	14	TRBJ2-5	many	CASKSGTSTQTQYF	TGTGCCAGCAAATCCGGGACTAGCACCCAGACCCAGTACTTC
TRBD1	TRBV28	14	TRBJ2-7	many	CASSLWTGSGEQYF	TGTGCCAGCAGTTTATGGACAGGGTCCGGCGAGCAGTACTTC
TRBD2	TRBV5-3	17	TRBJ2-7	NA	CATKRGLAGGWSYEQYF	TGTGCCACTAAAAGGGGACTAGCGGGGGGCTGGTCGTACGAGCAGTACTTC
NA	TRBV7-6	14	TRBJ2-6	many	CASIPGPGANVLTF	TGTGCCAGCATCCCTGGCCCTGGGGCCAACGTCCTGACTTTC
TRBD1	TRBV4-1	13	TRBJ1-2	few	CASSTLGQSGYTF	TGCGCCAGCAGCACCCTGGGACAGAGTGGCTACACCTTC
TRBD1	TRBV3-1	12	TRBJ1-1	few	CASSQADRQAFF	TGTGCCAGCAGCCAAGCGGACAGGCAAGCTTTCTTT
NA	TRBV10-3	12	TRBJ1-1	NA	CATAGSNTEAFF	TGTGCCACCGCAGGGTCGAACACCGAAGCTTTCTTT
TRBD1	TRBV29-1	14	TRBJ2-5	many	CSVLEGGASETQYF	TGCAGCGTTCTAGAAGGGGGCGCGTCAGAGACCCAGTACTTC
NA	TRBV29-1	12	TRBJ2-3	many	CSVGTGTDTQYF	TGCAGCGTTGGGACAGGCACAGATACGCAGTATTTT
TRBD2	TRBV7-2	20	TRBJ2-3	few	CASSSWTSGGPGVGTDTQYF	TGTGCCAGCAGCTCGTGGACTAGCGGGGGGCCGGGGGTTGGCACAGATACGCAGTATTTT
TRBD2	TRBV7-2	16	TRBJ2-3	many	CASSLTLAGSLDTQYF	TGTGCCAGCAGCTTAACCCTAGCGGGGTCTCTTGATACGCAGTATTTT
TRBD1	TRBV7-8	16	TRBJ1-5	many	CASSLRTGLSNQPQHF	TGTGCCAGCAGCTTGAGGACAGGGCTAAGCAATCAGCCCCAGCATTTT
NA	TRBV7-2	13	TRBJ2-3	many	CASSREFTDTQYF	TGTGCCAGCAGCCGAGAGTTCACAGATACGCAGTATTTT
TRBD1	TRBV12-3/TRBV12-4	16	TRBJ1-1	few	CASSLFRTGPNTEAFF	TGTGCCAGCAGTTTATTCCGGACAGGCCCGAACACTGAAGCTTTCTTT
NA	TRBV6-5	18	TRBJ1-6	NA	CASSYAGIAAVNNSPLHF	TGTGCCAGCAGTTACGCGGGCATTGCGGCAGTCAATAATTCACCCCTCCACTTT
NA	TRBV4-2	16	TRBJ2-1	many	CASSQGVTGAYNEQFF	TGTGCCAGCAGCCAAGGGGTAACAGGTGCCTACAATGAGCAGTTCTTC
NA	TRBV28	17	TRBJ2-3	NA	CASSLHQTSPGTDTQYF	TGTGCCAGCAGCCTACATCAAACCTCTCCTGGCACAGATACGCAGTATTTT
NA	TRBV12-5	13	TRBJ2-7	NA	CASGLDRHYEQYF	TGTGCTAGTGGCCTCGACAGGCACTACGAGCAGTACTTC
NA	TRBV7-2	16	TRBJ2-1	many	CASSALTGLQTFEQFF	TGTGCCAGCAGCGCCCTGACTGGACTGCAGACCTTTGAGCAGTTCTTC
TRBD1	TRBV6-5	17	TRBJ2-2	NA	CATLGVGQGVPTGELFF	TGTGCCACCTTGGGGGTGGGACAGGGGGTTCCAACCGGGGAGCTGTTTTTT
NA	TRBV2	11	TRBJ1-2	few	CASRDLDKDTF	TGTGCCAGCCGGGACCTAGACAAGGACACCTTC
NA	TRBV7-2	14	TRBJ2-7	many	CASSSRPDSYEQYF	TGTGCCAGCAGCTCTCGGCCGGACAGCTACGAGCAGTACTTC
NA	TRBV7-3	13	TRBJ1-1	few	CASRDGMNTEAFF	TGTGCCAGCAGGGATGGAATGAACACTGAAGCTTTCTTT
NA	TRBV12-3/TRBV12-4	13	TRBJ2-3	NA	CASKTGVLDTQYF	TGTGCCAGCAAAACCGGGGTGTTAGATACGCAGTATTTT
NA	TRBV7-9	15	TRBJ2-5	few	CASSSTDGPGETQYF	TGTGCCAGCAGCAGTACGGACGGACCGGGGGAGACCCAGTACTTC
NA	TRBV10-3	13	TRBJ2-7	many	CAIRSPEYHEQYF	TGTGCCATCAGATCTCCGGAGTATCACGAGCAGTACTTC
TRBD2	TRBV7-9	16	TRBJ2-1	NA	CASSPPGLAGGHEQFF	TGTGCCAGCAGCCCACCCGGCCTAGCGGGGGGACATGAGCAGTTCTTC
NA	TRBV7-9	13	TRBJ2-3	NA	CASSLAEGDTQYF	TGTGCCAGCAGCTTAGCGGAGGGAGATACGCAGTATTTT
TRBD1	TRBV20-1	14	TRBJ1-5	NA	CSAPPGTGSQPQHF	TGCAGTGCCCCCCCCGGGACAGGAAGTCAGCCCCAGCATTTT
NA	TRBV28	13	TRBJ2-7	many	CASSPPLGYEQYF	TGTGCCAGCAGTCCACCGTTAGGTTACGAGCAGTACTTC
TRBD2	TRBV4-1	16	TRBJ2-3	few	CASSLRTSGVSDTQYF	TGCGCCAGCAGCTTGCGGACTAGCGGGGTCTCAGATACGCAGTATTTT
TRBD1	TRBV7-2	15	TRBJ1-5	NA	CASSNQGARNQPQHF	TGTGCCAGCAGCAATCAGGGGGCGCGGAATCAGCCCCAGCATTTT
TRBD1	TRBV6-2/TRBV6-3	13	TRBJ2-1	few	CASVTGGGNEQFF	TGTGCCAGCGTGACAGGGGGAGGCAATGAGCAGTTCTTC
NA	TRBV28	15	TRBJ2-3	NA	CASSSGTPLEDTQYF	TGTGCCAGCAGTTCCGGGACCCCCCTGGAAGATACGCAGTATTTT
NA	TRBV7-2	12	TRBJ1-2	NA	CASSLELGGYTF	TGTGCCAGCAGCTTAGAGTTAGGGGGCTACACCTTC
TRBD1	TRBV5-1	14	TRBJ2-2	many	CASSAGQVTGELFF	TGCGCCAGCAGCGCGGGACAGGTCACCGGGGAGCTGTTTTTT
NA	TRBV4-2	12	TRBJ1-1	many	CASSQGESEAFF	TGTGCCAGCAGCCAAGGGGAATCGGAAGCTTTCTTT
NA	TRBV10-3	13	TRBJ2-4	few	CAIAAGGVNIQYF	TGTGCCATCGCAGCCGGCGGGGTTAACATTCAGTACTTC
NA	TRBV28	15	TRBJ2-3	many	CASRGTSSSTDTQYF	TGTGCCAGCAGGGGGACTTCCTCTAGCACAGATACGCAGTATTTT
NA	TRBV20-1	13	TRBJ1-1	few	CSAPRQTNTEAFF	TGCAGTGCTCCCCGACAGACGAACACTGAAGCTTTCTTT
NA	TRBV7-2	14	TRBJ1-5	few	CASSARQGNQPQHF	TGTGCCAGCAGCGCCCGACAGGGCAATCAGCCCCAGCATTTT